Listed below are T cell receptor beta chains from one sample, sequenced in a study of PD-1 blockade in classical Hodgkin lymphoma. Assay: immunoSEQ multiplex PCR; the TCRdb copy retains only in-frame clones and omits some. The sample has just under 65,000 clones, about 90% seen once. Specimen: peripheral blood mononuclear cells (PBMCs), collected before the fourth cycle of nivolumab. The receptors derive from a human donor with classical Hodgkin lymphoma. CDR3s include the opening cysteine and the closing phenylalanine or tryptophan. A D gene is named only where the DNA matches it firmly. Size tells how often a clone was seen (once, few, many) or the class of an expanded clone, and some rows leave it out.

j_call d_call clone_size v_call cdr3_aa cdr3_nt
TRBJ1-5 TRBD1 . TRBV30 CAWTGQENQPQHF TGTGCCTGGACGGGACAGGAAAATCAGCCCCAGCATTTT
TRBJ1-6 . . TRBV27 CASSSETPPGFNSPLHF TGTGCCAGCAGTTCGGAGACACCTCCCGGTTTTAATTCACCCCTCCACTTT
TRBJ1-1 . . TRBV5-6 CASSLAPSAEAFF TGTGCCAGCAGCTTGGCACCCAGCGCTGAAGCTTTCTTT
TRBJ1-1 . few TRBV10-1 CASRDLTGNTEAFF TGCGCCAGCAGGGACCTCACCGGTAACACTGAAGCTTTCTTT
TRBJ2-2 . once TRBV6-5 CASSLSNTGELFF TGTGCCAGCAGTCTCTCCAACACCGGGGAGCTGTTTTTT
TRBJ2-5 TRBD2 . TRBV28 CASRGGGGETQYF TGTGCCAGCCGCGGGGGCGGGGGGGAGACCCAGTACTTC
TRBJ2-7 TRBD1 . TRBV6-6 CASSYTGGSYEQYF TGTGCCAGCAGTTACACAGGGGGCTCCTACGAGCAGTACTTC
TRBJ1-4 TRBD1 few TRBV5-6 CASSLVTGAEKLFF TGTGCCAGCAGCTTGGTAACAGGGGCTGAAAAACTGTTTTTT
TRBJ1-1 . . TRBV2 CASLPGLFLGSDTEAFF TGTGCCAGCCTCCCGGGACTTTTCCTTGGTAGTGACACTGAAGCTTTCTTT
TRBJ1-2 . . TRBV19 CASSPAGGYGYTF TGTGCCAGTAGTCCTGCGGGTGGCTATGGCTACACCTTC
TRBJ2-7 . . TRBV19 CASSIRRDRRFEQYF TGTGCCAGCAGCATCCGCCGTGACAGGCGTTTCGAGCAGTACTTC
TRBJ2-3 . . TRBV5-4 CASSLAPDTQYF TGTGCCAGCAGCTTGGCGCCAGATACGCAGTATTTT
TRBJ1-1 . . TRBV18 CASSLDQTDTEAFF TGTGCCAGCTCACTAGATCAAACCGACACTGAAGCTTTCTTT
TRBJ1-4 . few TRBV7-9 CASRKSGISEKLFF TGTGCCAGCAGGAAATCGGGGATTAGTGAAAAACTGTTTTTT
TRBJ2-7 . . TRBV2 CASSLWSREPYEQYF TGTGCCAGCTCTCTCTGGTCCAGGGAACCCTACGAGCAGTACTTC
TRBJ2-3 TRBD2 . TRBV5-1 CASRVLAGASTDTQYF TGCGCCAGCAGAGTACTAGCGGGGGCAAGCACAGATACGCAGTATTTT
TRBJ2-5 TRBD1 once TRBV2 CASSAQGQGETQYF TGTGCCAGCAGTGCCCAGGGACAGGGGGAGACCCAGTACTTC
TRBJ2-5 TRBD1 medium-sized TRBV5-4 CASSSAGTAQETQYF TGTGCCAGCAGCTCAGCCGGGACAGCGCAAGAGACCCAGTACTTC
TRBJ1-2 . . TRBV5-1 CASGDYDDYGYTF TGCGCCAGCGGCGACTACGACGACTATGGCTACACCTTC
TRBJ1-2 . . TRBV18 CASSPDGHNYGYTF TGTGCCAGCTCACCGGACGGTCATAACTATGGCTACACCTTC
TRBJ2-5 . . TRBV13 CASSSRAGFGKETQYF TGTGCCAGCAGCTCCCGGGCAGGTTTCGGAAAAGAGACCCAGTACTTC
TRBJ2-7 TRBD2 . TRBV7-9 CASSGTTPSHEQYF TGTGCCAGCAGCGGGACTACCCCCTCCCACGAGCAGTACTTC
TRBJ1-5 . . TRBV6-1 CASSPEGGLNQPQHF TGTGCCAGCAGTCCCGAGGGGGGCTTGAATCAGCCCCAGCATTTT
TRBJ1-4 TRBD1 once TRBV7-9 CASSFLTGPNEKLFF TGTGCCAGCAGCTTTTTGACAGGGCCTAATGAAAAACTGTTTTTT
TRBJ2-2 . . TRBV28 CASRFQANTGELFF TGTGCCAGCAGGTTTCAAGCGAACACCGGGGAGCTGTTTTTT
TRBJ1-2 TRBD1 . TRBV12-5 CASGLTNGRGPLPVDGYTF TGTGCTAGTGGTTTGACCAACGGTAGGGGGCCGTTGCCCGTGGATGGCTACACCTTC
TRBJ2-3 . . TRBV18 CASSRRESTDTQYF TGTGCCAGCTCCAGGAGAGAGAGCACAGATACGCAGTATTTT
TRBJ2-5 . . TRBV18 CASSPADTQETQYF TGTGCCAGCTCACCAGCGGATACGCAAGAGACCCAGTACTTC
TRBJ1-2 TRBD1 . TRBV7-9 CASSPRTGAGYGYTF TGTGCCAGCAGCCCCCGGACAGGGGCAGGCTATGGCTACACCTTC
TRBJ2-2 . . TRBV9 CASSARDIRNTGELFF TGTGCCAGCAGCGCCCGGGACATCAGAAACACCGGGGAGCTGTTTTTT
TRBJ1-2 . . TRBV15 CATSRDRGATLGYTF TGTGCCACCAGCAGAGATCGGGGGGCAACTTTAGGCTACACCTTC
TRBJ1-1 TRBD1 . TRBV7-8 CASGTDRVVPEAFF TGTGCCAGCGGAACGGACAGGGTTGTGCCTGAAGCTTTCTTT
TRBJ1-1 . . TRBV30 CAWSVPGVVNTEAFF TGTGCCTGGAGTGTACCGGGGGTGGTGAACACTGAAGCTTTCTTT
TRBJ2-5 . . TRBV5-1 CASSPGETQYF TGCGCCAGCAGTCCGGGGGAGACCCAGTACTTC
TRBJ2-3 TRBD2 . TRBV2 CASSELSSGDTQYF TGTGCCAGCAGTGAACTTTCTAGCGGGGATACGCAGTATTTT
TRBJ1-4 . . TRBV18 CASSRSPPGGEKLFF TGTGCCAGCTCACGGTCCCCCCCCGGGGGTGAAAAACTGTTTTTT
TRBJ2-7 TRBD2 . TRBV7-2 CASQTSGVNEQYF TGTGCCAGCCAGACTAGCGGGGTAAACGAGCAGTACTTC
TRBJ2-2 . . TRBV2 CASRTGELFF TGTGCCAGTCGAACCGGGGAGCTGTTTTTT
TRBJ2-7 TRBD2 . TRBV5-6 CASSPGGSYEQYF TGTGCCAGCAGCCCGGGGGGCTCCTACGAGCAGTACTTC
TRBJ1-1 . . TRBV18 CASSPLSGTRNTEAFF TGTGCCAGCTCACCTCTTTCTGGAACTAGGAACACTGAAGCTTTCTTT
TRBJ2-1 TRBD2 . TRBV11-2 CASSWGGYNEQFF TGTGCCAGCAGCTGGGGGGGTTACAATGAGCAGTTCTTC
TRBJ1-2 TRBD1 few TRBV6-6 CASRDGTAVDYTF TGTGCCAGCAGAGACGGGACAGCCGTCGACTACACCTTC
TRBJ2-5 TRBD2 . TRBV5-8 CASSFGTSGGSETQYF TGTGCCAGCAGCTTCGGGACTAGCGGGGGGTCAGAGACCCAGTACTTC
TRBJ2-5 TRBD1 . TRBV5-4 CASSRTGIQETQYF TGTGCCAGCAGCCGGACAGGGATCCAAGAGACCCAGTACTTC
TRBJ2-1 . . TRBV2 CASSPSNEQFF TGTGCCAGCAGTCCTTCCAATGAGCAGTTCTTC
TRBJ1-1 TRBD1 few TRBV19 CASSIAGRGLTEAFF TGTGCCAGTAGTATCGCCGGAAGGGGGCTTACTGAAGCTTTCTTT
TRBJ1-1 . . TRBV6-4 CASSDSLFTEAFF TGTGCCAGCAGTGACTCCCTCTTCACTGAAGCTTTCTTT
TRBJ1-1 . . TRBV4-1 CASSQDNILGTTEAFF TGCGCCAGCAGCCAAGACAATATTTTGGGGACCACTGAAGCTTTCTTT
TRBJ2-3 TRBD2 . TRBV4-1 CASSQHAGGGAVDTQYF TGCGCCAGCAGCCAACATGCGGGCGGGGGGGCCGTAGATACGCAGTATTTT
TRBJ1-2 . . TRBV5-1 CASRQGPKGYTF TGCGCCAGCAGACAGGGTCCAAAAGGCTACACCTTC
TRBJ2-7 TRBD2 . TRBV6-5 CASSEGLEAYEQYF TGTGCCAGCAGTGAGGGACTAGAGGCCTACGAGCAGTACTTC
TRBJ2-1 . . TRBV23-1 CASSHSISVEGDRYNEQFF TGCGCCAGCAGTCATTCGATTAGCGTGGAAGGGGACCGGTACAATGAGCAGTTCTTC
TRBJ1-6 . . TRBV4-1 CASSQVGRNRDTPLHF TGCGCCAGCAGCCAAGTCGGTAGGAACAGAGATACCCCCCTCCACTTT
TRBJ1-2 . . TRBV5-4 CASSGDQGDDYGYTF TGTGCCAGCAGCGGAGATCAAGGGGATGACTATGGCTACACCTTC
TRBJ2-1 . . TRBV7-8 CASSLVANEQFF TGTGCCAGCAGCTTAGTGGCTAATGAGCAGTTCTTC
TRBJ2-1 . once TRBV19 CASSIVRLLTYNEQFF TGTGCCAGTAGTATTGTCAGGCTCTTGACCTACAATGAGCAGTTCTTC